This TCR beta chain was sequenced in a study of blood T cell repertoires in COVID-19. V lost 0 bases to trimming and J lost 5 bases, with 11 bases between them. The CDR3 runs to 13 residues. Germline-derived CDR1 and CDR2 are GTSNPN and SVGIG (reference sequence). Measured with immunoSEQ multiplex PCR; TCRdb has only the in-frame clones, and not every one. The sample has some 170,000 clones; 70% to 80% are singletons. The sequenced sample consisted of peripheral blood. The sequence was collected from a man in his fifties or sixties with acute or convalescent COVID-19. The rearrangement joins TRBV30 to TRBJ2-7; possible D gene TRBD1, 6 bases. The CDR3, as DNA: TGTGCCTGGAGTGTACGGCACAGGGACGAGCAGTACTTC. This gives the protein CAWSVRHRDEQYF.